Below, 25 T cell receptor beta chains from the same sample are listed, as sequenced in a study of technical replicates of blood from several donors. Clones were read by immunoSEQ multiplex PCR, and TCRdb kept only the in-frame ones, dropping some. Found here are 60,000 or so clones, 85% to 90% of them singletons; the top ten hold approximately 4.7%. Sequencing used PBMCs. The receptor source for this set is a human donor in good health. Some clones in this sample may be carry-over from other donors' samples.

This sequence joins TRBV4-2 and TRBJ2-1; 11 bases are a match to TRBD2. CDR3 length: 16 residues. Germline trimming cut 2 bases from V and 8 bases from J; bases unmatched to any gene: 8. In germline, CDR1 is LGHNA, CDR2 YNFKEQ. CDR3 in amino acids: CASSQMGTSGRYEQFF. CDR3 DNA: TGTGCCAGCAGCCAAATGGGAACTAGCGGGAGATATGAGCAGTTCTTC.

This chain uses TRBV7-3 with TRBJ2-3; TRBD2 agrees at 7 bases. Trimming cost V 5 bases and J 0 bases; bases outside gene matches: 2. Germline V gives CDR1 SGHTA, CDR2 FQGTGA. The length of the CDR3 is 14 residues. The chain's CDR3 is CASSGGGSTDTQYF. For the CDR3, the DNA is TGTGCCAGCAGCGGGGGGGGGAGCACAGATACGCAGTATTTT. Using reference TRBV7-3 and TRBJ2-3 for the parts outside the CDR3, the full variable domain is GAGVSQTPSNKVTEKGKYVELRCDPISGHTALYWYRQSLGQGPEFLIYFQGTGAADDSGLPNDRFFAVRPEGSVSTLKIQRTERGDSAVYLCASSGGGSTDTQYFGPGTRLTVL.

V gene TRBV15 combines with J gene TRBJ1-2; TRBD1 might be the D (5 bases). CDR3 length equals 15 residues. Germline CDR1 reads LNHNV; CDR2 reads YYDKDF (reference sequence). Trimming removed 1 base from V and 8 bases from J, with 17 bases in between. The CDR3 region has the DNA TGTGCCACCAGCAGAGCGGCCTCGGGGGGTTGGGGCTACACCTTC. Amino acids: CATSRAASGGWGYTF.

V gene TRBV7-8 combines with J gene TRBJ2-7; 8 positions agree with TRBD1. The length of the CDR3 is 14 residues. Trimming took 3 bases from V and 3 from J; bases not matched to a gene: 4. Germline CDR1 is SGHVS and CDR2 is FQNEAQ. In nucleotides, the CDR3 is TGTGCCAGCAGCTTTTGGGACAGGAACTACGAGCAGTACTTC. Translated: CASSFWDRNYEQYF. Using reference TRBV7-8 and TRBJ2-7 for the parts outside the CDR3, the full variable domain is GAGVSQSPRYKVAKRGQDVALRCDPISGHVSLFWYQQALGQGPEFLTYFQNEAQLDKSGLPSDRFFAERPEGSVSTLKIQRTQQEDSAVYLCASSFWDRNYEQYFGPGTRLTVT.

CDR3 sequence: CASSRDRIEGYNEQFF. CDR3 DNA: TGTGCCAGCAGCCGAGACAGGATTGAGGGTTACAATGAGCAGTTCTTC. This rearrangement joins TRBV5-6 to TRBJ2-1, with D maybe TRBD1 (6 bases). V gave up 4 bases and J gave up 4 bases, with 18 bases separating them. The CDR3 covers 16 residues. Germline loops: CDR1 SGHDT, CDR2 YYEEEE.

The gene calls are TRBV30 and TRBJ1-1, with D perhaps matching TRBD1 (6 bases). Germline lookup yields CDR1 GTSNPN and CDR2 SVGIG (reference sequence). With 6 bases removed from V and 5 bases from J, the gap between germline ends came to 16 bases. This CDR3 is 13 amino acids long. The DNA of the CDR3 is TGTGCCTGCAAACAGGGTCTAAGGACTGAAGCTTTCTTT. This gives the protein CACKQGLRTEAFF.

The chain combines TRBV5-1 with TRBJ2-5; 13 bases fit TRBD2. The junction had 4 bases not matched to a gene; V was cut back by 4 bases and J by 4 bases. Germline lookup yields CDR1 SGHRS and CDR2 YFSETQ. This CDR3 region has 15 residues. CDR3 nucleotide sequence: TGCGCCAGCAGCACCCGACTAGCGGGGGGAGAGACCCAGTACTTC. Protein sequence: CASSTRLAGGETQYF. The entire variable domain, with the rest obtained from reference TRBV5-1 and TRBJ2-5, is as follows: KAGVTQTPRYLIKTRGQQVTLSCSPISGHRSVSWYQQTPGQGLQFLFEYFSETQRNKGNFPGRFSGRQFSNSRSEMNVSTLELGDSALYLCASSTRLAGGETQYFGPGTRLLVL.

This clone appeared a single time. J is TRBJ2-7 and V is TRBV11-2, with D uncertain. Trimming stripped 3 bases from V and 6 bases from J, with 15 bases between. The CDR3 totals 14 residues. The germline V gene encodes CDR1 SGHAT and CDR2 FQNNGV. In DNA, the CDR3 is TGTGCCAGCAGCTTTGATCCCCTTAGCCTCGAGCAGTACTTC. Translated: CASSFDPLSLEQYF. The full variable domain, its missing parts supplied by reference TRBV11-2 and TRBJ2-7, is EAGVAQSPRYKIIEKRQSVAFWCNPISGHATLYWYQQILGQGPKLLIQFQNNGVVDDSQLPKDRFSAERLKGVDSTLKIQPAKLEDSAVYLCASSFDPLSLEQYFGPGTRLTVT.

DNA of the CDR3: TGTGCCTGGAGTGTAGGCGGGATCACAGATACGCAGTATTTT. It is translated as CAWSVGGITDTQYF. J is TRBJ2-3 and V is TRBV30; maybe TRBD2 (6 bases). Germline V gene data show CDR1 as GTSNPN and CDR2 as SVGIG (reference sequence). V was shortened by 0 bases and J by 2 bases, with 9 bases between the two germline ends. The CDR3 is 14 amino acids.

The CDR3 region is CASSVALDRASGNTIYF. The CDR3 DNA sequence: TGTGCCAGCAGCGTAGCTTTGGACAGGGCCTCTGGAAACACCATATATTTT. The chain employs TRBV9 and TRBJ1-3; 8 bases are shared with TRBD1. Germline trimming cut 0 bases from V and 0 bases from J; bases unmatched to any gene: 5. Germline loops: CDR1 SGDLS, CDR2 YYNGEE. CDR3 size: 17 residues. Full variable domain (outside the CDR3, taken from reference TRBV9 and TRBJ1-3): DSGVTQTPKHLITATGQRVTLRCSPRSGDLSVYWYQQSLDQGLQFLIQYYNGEERAKGNILERFSAQQFPDLHSELNLSSLELGDSALYFCASSVALDRASGNTIYFGEGSWLTVV.

The rearrangement uses TRBV10-3 and TRBJ2-7, with D perhaps matching TRBD2 (6 bases). The CDR3 totals 14 residues. The V gene's germline CDR1 is ENHRY and CDR2 SYGVKD. V lost 7 bases, J lost 7 bases, and 20 bases lay in between. This chain's CDR3 is CAIKEEGAEWEQYF. The CDR3 DNA follows: TGTGCCATCAAGGAGGAGGGTGCGGAGTGGGAGCAGTACTTC.

The chain is built from TRBV6-1 and TRBJ1-6; D is perhaps TRBD1 (6 bases). This CDR3 spans 14 amino acids. The germline V gene encodes CDR1 MNHNS and CDR2 SASEGT. Trimming left V 7 bases short and J 6 bases short, with 13 bases between. Written as DNA, the CDR3 is TGTGCCAGCACCGTTTACAGGGCTAATTCACCCCTCCACTTT. It codes for CASTVYRANSPLHF.

V gene TRBV5-6 combines with J gene TRBJ2-2, with D perhaps TRBD2 (5 bases). Trimming left V 1 base short and J 1 base short, with 8 bases between. Germline values: CDR1 SGHDT, CDR2 YYEEEE. There are 15 residues in the CDR3. CDR3 loop: CASSLLGRNTGELFF. As DNA, the CDR3 is TGTGCCAGCAGCTTGTTGGGGAGGAACACCGGGGAGCTGTTTTTT.

The count of this clone is one. The genes are TRBV4-2 and TRBJ2-5, with 15 bases matching TRBD2. Trimming cost V 0 bases and J 2 bases; bases outside gene matches: 10. The germline gives CDR1 LGHNA, CDR2 YNFKEQ. The CDR3 covers 20 residues. This chain's CDR3 is CASSQEGLAGGPVFQETQYF. In DNA, the CDR3 is TGTGCCAGCAGCCAAGAAGGACTAGCGGGAGGGCCTGTGTTTCAAGAGACCCAGTACTTC.

The CDR3: CASRIGGGWETQYF. The CDR3 DNA follows: TGCGCCAGCAGAATTGGCGGGGGTTGGGAGACCCAGTACTTC. The V gene is TRBV5-1, the J gene TRBJ2-5; 7 bases map to TRBD2. The CDR3 runs to 14 residues. CDR1 is SGHRS, CDR2 YFSETQ, per germline. With 5 bases clipped from V and 5 bases from J, the junction kept 9 bases outside the gene matches.

The chain couples TRBV6-5 to TRBJ1-6; weak D call: TRBD1 (5 bases). V dropped 6 bases and J dropped 8 bases, with 14 bases sitting between them. CDR3 size: 14 residues. The germline CDR1 and CDR2 sequences are MNHEY and SVGAGI. CDR3 nucleotides: TGTGCCAGCAGCAGGGCCCTGGGCGATTCACCCCTCCACTTT. Translating it yields CASSRALGDSPLHF.

V gene TRBV4-3 combines with J gene TRBJ2-1; 14 nucleotides agree with TRBD2. V trimming: 0 bases; J trimming: 9 bases; junction bases outside the gene matches: 10. Germline CDR1 LGHNA, CDR2 YSLEER. This CDR3 is built from 18 residues. CDR3 in DNA: TGCGCCAGCAGCCAAGATCCCGGGACTAGCGGGAGACGTAGTGAGCAGTTCTTC. Translating it yields CASSQDPGTSGRRSEQFF.

This clone occurred a few times. The chain uses TRBV7-2 and TRBJ1-1, with D perhaps TRBD1 (6 bases). CDR1 is SGHTA, CDR2 FQGNSA, per germline. The CDR3 totals 14 residues. The V and J ends lost 5 bases and 1 base respectively, with 11 bases between them. CDR3: CASSVGQWNTEAFF. CDR3 DNA sequence: TGTGCCAGCAGCGTTGGACAGTGGAACACTGAAGCTTTCTTT.

The chain couples TRBV5-1 to TRBJ2-5; the match to TRBD1 covers 9 bases. V shed 3 bases and J 5 bases; nucleotides not matched to a gene: 5. The CDR3 contains 14 residues. Germline V gene lookup returns CDR1 SGHRS and CDR2 YFSETQ. DNA for the CDR3: TGCGCCAGCAGCTACGGACAGGGGAAGGAGACCCAGTACTTC. This sequence encodes CASSYGQGKETQYF.

Details on this clone: Other nucleotide sequences in the sample specify the same CDR3. This chain joins TRBV5-1 and TRBJ1-5, with 9 bases lining up with TRBD1. V was pared by 0 bases and J by 6 bases, with 4 bases of the junction left unmatched. The germline V gene has CDR1 SGHRS and CDR2 YFSETQ. The CDR3 is made up of 15 amino acids. The CDR3 is CASSLAGDRAQPQHF. For the CDR3, the DNA is TGCGCCAGCAGCTTGGCAGGGGACAGGGCTCAGCCCCAGCATTTT.

The rearrangement links TRBV27 to TRBJ2-7; 11 bases fit TRBD2. The CDR3 length is 15 residues. V lost 5 bases to trimming and J lost 5 bases; unmatched junction nucleotides: 8. Germline V gene data show CDR1 as MNHEY and CDR2 as SMNVEV (reference sequence). CDR3 bases: TGTGCCAGCAGTCCGCGGACTAGCGGGTCTCACGAGCAGTACTTC. Translated: CASSPRTSGSHEQYF.

This chain connects TRBV6-1 to TRBJ1-6; D ambiguous. In germline, CDR1 is MNHNS, CDR2 SASEGT. V was shortened by 1 base and J by 5 bases, with 9 bases between the two germline ends. This CDR3 contains 15 residues. CDR3 amino acids: CASSEGTPHNSPLHF. CDR3 nucleotides: TGTGCCAGCAGTGAAGGAACACCCCATAATTCACCCCTCCACTTT.

DNA of the CDR3: TGTGCCACCAGCAGAGACAGGGGGCTCGAGCCCCAGCATTTT. It is translated as CATSRDRGLEPQHF. The rearrangement joins TRBV15 to TRBJ1-5, with 8 bases identical to TRBD1. Germline lookup yields CDR1 LNHNV and CDR2 YYDKDF (reference sequence). The CDR3 loop spans 14 amino acids. V dropped 0 bases and J dropped 8; count of bases not matched to a gene: 3.

This clone has just one count. The genes are TRBV5-5 and TRBJ1-2; a weak D match, TRBD1 (6 bases). The germline V gene encodes CDR1 SGHKS and CDR2 YYEKEE (reference sequence). This CDR3 is built from 16 residues. V was pared by 4 bases and J by 1 base, with 17 bases between. The CDR3 sequence: CASSLHGGGLNYGYTF. CDR3 DNA: TGTGCCAGCAGCCTCCATGGCGGGGGGCTTAACTATGGCTACACCTTC.

The chain is built from TRBV4-3 and TRBJ1-4; D remains unclear. The CDR3 is 15 residues long. The germline V and J ends were trimmed by 0 bases and 4 bases, with 9 bases remaining between them. CDR1 and CDR2 (germline): LGHNA, YSLEER. The CDR3 is CASSQDGESNEKLFF. For the CDR3, the DNA is TGCGCCAGCAGCCAAGATGGGGAGAGTAATGAAAAACTGTTTTTT.